The sequence of this TCR beta chain was determined in a study of blood T cell repertoires in COVID-19. Study as a whole: The analysed material was cDNA or gDNA that came from T cells, B-cell-depleted T cells, or PBMCs.

Repertoires were generated with immunoSEQ multiplex PCR, while TCRdb's copy carries only in-frame clones and drops some. The sample has about 210,000 clones; 83% are singletons. The clonotype was recovered from a woman aged 40 to 50 with active or convalescent COVID-19. Sequenced input: peripheral blood.

CDR3 region: CASSLGLPGETQYF. The CDR3 coding sequence is TGTGCCAGCAGCTTAGGGCTCCCGGGGGAGACCCAGTACTTC. This chain uses TRBV7-9 with TRBJ2-5; a weak D match, TRBD2 (5 bases). The V gene's germline CDR1 is SEHNR and CDR2 FQNEAQ (reference sequence). This CDR3 has 14 residues. Trimming took 1 base from V and 5 from J, leaving 11 bases between them.